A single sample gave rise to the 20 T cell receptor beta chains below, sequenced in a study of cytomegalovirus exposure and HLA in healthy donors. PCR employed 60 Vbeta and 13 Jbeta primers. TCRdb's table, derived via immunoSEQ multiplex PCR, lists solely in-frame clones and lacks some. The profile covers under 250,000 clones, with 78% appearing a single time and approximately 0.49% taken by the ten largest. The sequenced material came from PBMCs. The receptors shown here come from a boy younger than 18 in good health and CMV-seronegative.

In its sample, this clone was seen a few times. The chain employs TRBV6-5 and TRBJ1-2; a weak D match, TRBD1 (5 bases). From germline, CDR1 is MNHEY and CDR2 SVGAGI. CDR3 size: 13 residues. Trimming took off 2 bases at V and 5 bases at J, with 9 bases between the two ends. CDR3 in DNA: TGTGCCAGCAGTTACAGCGGGGGGTATGGCTACACCTTC. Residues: CASSYSGGYGYTF.

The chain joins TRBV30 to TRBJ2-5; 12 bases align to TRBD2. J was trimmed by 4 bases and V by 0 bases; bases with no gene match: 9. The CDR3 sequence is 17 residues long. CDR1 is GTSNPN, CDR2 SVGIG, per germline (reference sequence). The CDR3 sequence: CAWSVTETSGSTETQYF. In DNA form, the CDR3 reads TGTGCCTGGAGTGTTACCGAGACTAGCGGGAGTACAGAGACCCAGTACTTC.

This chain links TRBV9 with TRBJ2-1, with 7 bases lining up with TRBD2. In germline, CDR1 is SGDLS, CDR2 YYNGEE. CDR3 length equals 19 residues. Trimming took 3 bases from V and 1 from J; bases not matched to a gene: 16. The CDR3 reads CASSANSGGRSVSYNEQFF. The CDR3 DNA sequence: TGTGCCAGCAGCGCCAACTCGGGGGGAAGATCGGTGTCCTACAATGAGCAGTTCTTC.

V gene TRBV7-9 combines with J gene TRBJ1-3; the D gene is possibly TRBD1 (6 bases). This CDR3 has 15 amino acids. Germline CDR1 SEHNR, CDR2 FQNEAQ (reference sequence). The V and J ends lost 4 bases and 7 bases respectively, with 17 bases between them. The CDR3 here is CASSSAGTPWNTIYF. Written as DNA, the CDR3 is TGTGCCAGCAGCTCCGCCGGGACACCCTGGAACACCATATATTTT.

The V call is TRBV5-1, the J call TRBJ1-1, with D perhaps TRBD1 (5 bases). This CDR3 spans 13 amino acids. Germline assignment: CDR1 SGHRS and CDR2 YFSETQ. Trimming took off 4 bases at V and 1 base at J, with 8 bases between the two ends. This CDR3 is CASSRTGNTEAFF. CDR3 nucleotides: TGCGCCAGCAGCCGAACAGGGAACACTGAAGCTTTCTTT.

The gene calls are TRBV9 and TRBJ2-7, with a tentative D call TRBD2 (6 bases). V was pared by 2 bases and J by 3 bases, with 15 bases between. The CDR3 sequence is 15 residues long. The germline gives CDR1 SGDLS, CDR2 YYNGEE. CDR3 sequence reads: CASSVTGTGGYEQYF. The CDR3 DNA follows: TGTGCCAGCAGCGTTACCGGGACTGGGGGCTACGAGCAGTACTTC.

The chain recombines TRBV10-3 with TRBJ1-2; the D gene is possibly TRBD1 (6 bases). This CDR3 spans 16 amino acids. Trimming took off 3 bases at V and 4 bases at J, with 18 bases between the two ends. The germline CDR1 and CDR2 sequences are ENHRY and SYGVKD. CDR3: CAISDQDRKRAYGYTF. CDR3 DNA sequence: TGTGCCATCAGTGACCAAGACAGGAAGAGGGCCTATGGCTACACCTTC.

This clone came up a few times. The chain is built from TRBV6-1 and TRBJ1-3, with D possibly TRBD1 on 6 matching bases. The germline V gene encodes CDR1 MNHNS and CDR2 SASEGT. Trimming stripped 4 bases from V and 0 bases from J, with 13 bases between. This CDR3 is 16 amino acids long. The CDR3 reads CASSADRPLSGNTIYF. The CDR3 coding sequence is TGTGCCAGCAGTGCCGACAGGCCTCTCTCTGGAAACACCATATATTTT.

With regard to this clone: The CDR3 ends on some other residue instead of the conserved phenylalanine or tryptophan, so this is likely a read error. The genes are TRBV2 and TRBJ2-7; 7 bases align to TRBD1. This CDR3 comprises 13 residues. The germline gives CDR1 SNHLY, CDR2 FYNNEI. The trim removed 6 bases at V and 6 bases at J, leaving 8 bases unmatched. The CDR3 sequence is CASRDPQGSEQYL. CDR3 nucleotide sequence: TGTGCCAGCAGAGATCCACAGGGGAGCGAGCAGTACCTC.

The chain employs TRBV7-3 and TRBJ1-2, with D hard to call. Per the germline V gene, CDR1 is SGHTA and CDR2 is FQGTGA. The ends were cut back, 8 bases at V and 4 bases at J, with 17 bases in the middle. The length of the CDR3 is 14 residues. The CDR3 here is CASGVRHAVYGYTF. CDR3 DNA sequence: TGTGCCAGCGGCGTAAGGCACGCTGTCTATGGCTACACCTTC.

CDR3 residues: CATSRDRQGVSYEQYF. The CDR3 DNA sequence: TGTGCCACCAGCAGAGATCGTCAGGGGGTCTCCTACGAGCAGTACTTC. The V call is TRBV15, the J call TRBJ2-7, with 7 bases that match TRBD1. The V segment lost 0 bases and the J segment 0 bases; nucleotides outside the gene matches: 5. Germline V lookup: CDR1 LNHNV, CDR2 YYDKDF (reference sequence). This CDR3 comprises 16 residues.

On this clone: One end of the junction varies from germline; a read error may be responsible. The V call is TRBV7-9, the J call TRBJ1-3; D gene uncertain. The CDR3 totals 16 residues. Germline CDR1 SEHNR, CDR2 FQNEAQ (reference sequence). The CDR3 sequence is CSSSLVPEGSGNTIYF. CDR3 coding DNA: TGTTCCAGCAGCTTGGTTCCCGAGGGCTCTGGAAACACCATATATTTT.

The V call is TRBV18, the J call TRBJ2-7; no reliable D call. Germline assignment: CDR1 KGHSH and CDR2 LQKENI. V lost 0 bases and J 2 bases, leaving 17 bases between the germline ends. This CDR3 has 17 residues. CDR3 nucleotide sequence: TGTGCCAGCTCACCACCGGCCCCAAGGAGCCTAACCTACGAGCAGTACTTC. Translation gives CASSPPAPRSLTYEQYF. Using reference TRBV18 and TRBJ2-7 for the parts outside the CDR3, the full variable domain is NAGVMQNPRHLVRRRGQEARLRCSPMKGHSHVYWYRQLPEEGLKFMVYLQKENIIDESGMPKERFSAEFPKEGPSILRIQQVVRGDSAAYFCASSPPAPRSLTYEQYFGPGTRLTVT.

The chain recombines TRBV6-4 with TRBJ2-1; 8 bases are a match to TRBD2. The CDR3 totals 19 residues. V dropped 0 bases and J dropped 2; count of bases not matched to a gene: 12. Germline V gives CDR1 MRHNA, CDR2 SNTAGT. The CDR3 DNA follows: TGTGCCAGCAGTGACTCTTATGGCAGTAGCGGGGAGGCCTACAATGAGCAGTTCTTC. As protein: CASSDSYGSSGEAYNEQFF.

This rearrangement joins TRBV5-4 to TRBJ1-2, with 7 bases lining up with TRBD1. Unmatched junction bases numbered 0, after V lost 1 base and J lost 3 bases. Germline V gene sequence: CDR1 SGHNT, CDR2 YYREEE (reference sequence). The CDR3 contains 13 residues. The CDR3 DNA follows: TGTGCCAGCAGCTTGACAGGGGACTATGGCTACACCTTC. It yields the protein CASSLTGDYGYTF.

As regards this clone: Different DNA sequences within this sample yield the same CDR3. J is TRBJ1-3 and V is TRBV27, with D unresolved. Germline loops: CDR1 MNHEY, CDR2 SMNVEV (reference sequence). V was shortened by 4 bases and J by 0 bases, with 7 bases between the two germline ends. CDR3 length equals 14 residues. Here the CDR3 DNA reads TGTGCCAGCAGTTCACGTAGCTCTGGAAACACCATATATTTT. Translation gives CASSSRSSGNTIYF.

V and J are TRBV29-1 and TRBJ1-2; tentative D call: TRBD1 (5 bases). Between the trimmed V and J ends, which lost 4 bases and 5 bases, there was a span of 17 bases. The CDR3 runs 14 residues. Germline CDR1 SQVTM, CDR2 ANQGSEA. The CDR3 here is CSVAVTAEGYGYTF. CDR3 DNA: TGCAGCGTTGCAGTGACAGCCGAAGGATATGGCTACACCTTC.

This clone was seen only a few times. The DNA for the CDR3 is TGTGCCAGCAGTACAGGTCTAGAGACTGAAGCTTTCTTT. It translates to CASSTGLETEAFF. This rearrangement joins TRBV6-6 to TRBJ1-1; D possibly corresponds to TRBD1 (5 bases). V dropped 5 bases and J dropped 5 bases, with 12 bases sitting between them. Germline lookup yields CDR1 MNHNY and CDR2 SVGAGI (reference sequence). The CDR3 runs 13 residues.

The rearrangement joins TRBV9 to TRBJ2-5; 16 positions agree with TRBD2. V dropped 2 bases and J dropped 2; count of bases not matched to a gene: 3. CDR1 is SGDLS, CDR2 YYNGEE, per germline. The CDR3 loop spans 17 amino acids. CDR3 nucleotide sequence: TGTGCCAGCAGCGTGGGACTAGCGGGAGGGCGTCAAGAGACCCAGTACTTC. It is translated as CASSVGLAGGRQETQYF.

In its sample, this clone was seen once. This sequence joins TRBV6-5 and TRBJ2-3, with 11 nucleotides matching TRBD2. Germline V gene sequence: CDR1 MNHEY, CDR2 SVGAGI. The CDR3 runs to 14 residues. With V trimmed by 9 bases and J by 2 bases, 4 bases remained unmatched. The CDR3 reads CASILAGDTDTQYF. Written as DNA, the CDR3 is TGTGCCAGTATACTAGCGGGAGACACAGATACGCAGTATTTT.